This TCR beta chain was recorded in a study of blood T cells in healthy people across ages. General study findings and limits: Samples with more naive T cells showed higher observed beta diversity. Age advanced and TCR beta diversity per million T cells fell, roughly linearly. Researchers said unsorted PBMCs prevented a conclusive naive versus antigen-experienced comparison. Diversity was higher, and naive CD4+ cells more numerous, in long-lived donors than in aged donors.

It was with a sample-barcoded 5' primer and a J-beta primer mix that a second PCR of roughly 6 to 12 cycles was run. MiXCR was run by TCRdb on the 5' RACE reads, yielding one entry per CDR3 protein. The table records around 2 million distinct CDR3 sequences, about two fifths of them present only once. Concerning this clonotype: The antigen is unknown.

Germline CDR1 SGHDT, CDR2 YYEEEE. The CDR3 runs 17 residues. V was pared by 6 bases and J by 3 bases, with 22 bases between. The genes are TRBV5-6 and TRBJ2-4; possibly TRBD1 or TRBD2 for D (5 bases each). Sample: blood. The clonotype comes from a human donor in good health. The CDR3 protein is CASTDWGRGWDKNIQYF. The CDR3 bases are TGTGCCAGCACCGATTGGGGCCGGGGATGGGACAAAAACATTCAGTACTTC.